One sample yielded the 4 T cell receptor beta chains listed below, sequenced in a study of blood T cell repertoires in COVID-19. Method: immunoSEQ multiplex PCR; TCRdb's copy keeps in-frame clones and lacks some. Here the sample spans 110,000 to 150,000 clones, roughly 85% being singletons. The sample was peripheral blood. The receptors derive from a man aged 45-60 years with acute or convalescent COVID-19.

This clone has a handful of counts. The gene calls are TRBV3-1 (or the pseudogene TRBV3-2) and TRBJ1-1, with a weak D call TRBD1 (5 bases). Trimming removed 0 bases from V and 5 bases from J, with 16 bases in between. The CDR3 contains 16 residues. CDR1 LGHDT and CDR2 YNNKEL come from the germline V gene (reference sequence). CDR3 residues: CASSQDRGGGGTEAFF. The CDR3 DNA sequence: TGTGCCAGCAGCCAAGACCGGGGCGGAGGAGGGACTGAAGCTTTCTTT.

The J gene is TRBJ2-3, the V gene TRBV15, with D possibly TRBD2 on 6 matching bases. The CDR3 has 14 residues. Germline V gene lookup returns CDR1 LNHNV and CDR2 YYDKDF (reference sequence). The V end lost 3 bases, the J end lost 4 bases, and 11 bases lay between the germline ends. The CDR3 is CATSRRGAADTQYF. CDR3 in DNA: TGTGCCACCAGCAGGCGGGGTGCGGCAGATACGCAGTATTTT.

This clone was seen just once. V gene TRBV3-1 (or the pseudogene TRBV3-2) combines with J gene TRBJ1-1; no firm D call. Germline V CDR1 and CDR2: LGHDT, YNNKEL (reference sequence). The CDR3 length is 15 residues. V lost 0 bases, J lost 1 base, and 9 bases lay in between. Written as DNA, the CDR3 is TGTGCCAGCAGCCAAGATCCGGGTCGGAACACTGAAGCTTTCTTT. Amino acid sequence: CASSQDPGRNTEAFF.

V usage is TRBV7-6 and J usage is TRBJ1-2; 7 nucleotides line up with TRBD1. J gave up 6 bases and V 2 bases, and 9 bases lay outside the gene matches. This CDR3 is 15 amino acids long. CDR1 SGHVS and CDR2 FNYEAQ come from the germline V gene. CDR3 residues: CASSLKSGGQDGYTF. As DNA, the CDR3 is TGTGCCAGCAGCTTAAAGTCAGGGGGGCAGGATGGCTACACCTTC. Full variable domain (missing parts from reference TRBV7-6 and TRBJ1-2): GAGVSQSPRYKVTKRGQDVALRCDPISGHVSLYWYRQALGQGPEFLTYFNYEAQQDKSGLPNDRFSAERPEGSISTLTIQRTEQRDSAMYRCASSLKSGGQDGYTFGSGTRLTVV.